The 2 T cell receptor beta chains given below trace back to one sample, sequenced in a study of cytomegalovirus exposure and HLA in healthy donors. The primer mix had 60 Vbeta and 13 Jbeta primers. Assay used: immunoSEQ multiplex PCR; TCRdb lists only in-frame clones, some missing. The table lists fewer than 150,000 clones, around 68% of them singletons, with about 9.9% in the top ten. The sequenced sample consisted of PBMCs. The receptors derive from a woman aged 45-65 years in good health and CMV-seropositive.

V is TRBV28 and J is TRBJ1-5; unclear D gene. In germline, CDR1 is MDHEN, CDR2 SYDVKM. This CDR3 is built from 12 residues. Trimming stripped 8 bases from V and 6 bases from J, with 11 bases between. The DNA of the CDR3 is TGTGCCAGCTTGCATTCGGGTCAGCCCCAGCATTTT. Its translation: CASLHSGQPQHF.

This sequence joins TRBV30 and TRBJ2-5; tentative D call: TRBD2 (7 bases). The J call may be in error: the DNA end matches TRBJ2-7 better. The CDR3 totals 14 residues. In germline, CDR1 is GTSNPN, CDR2 SVGIG (reference sequence). CDR3 in DNA: TGTGCCTGGAGTGTAGGGGGGGGCTCCTACGAGCAGTACTTC. This sequence encodes CAWSVGGGSYEQYF.